The present T cell receptor (beta chain) was sequenced within a study of OX40 agonist ivuxolimab in advanced cancers. Remarks on this clone: Its antigen is not identified.

In germline, CDR1 is LNHNV, CDR2 YYDKDF (reference sequence). With V trimmed by 6 bases and J by 8 bases, 11 bases remained unmatched. CDR3 size: 15 residues. Clones were read by immunoSEQ multiplex PCR, and TCRdb kept only the in-frame ones, dropping some. This repertoire shows tens of thousands of clones, 80% to 95% found once; its top ten account for about 6.6%. General study results and limits: Low levels of normalized T-cell clonal expansion also appeared in some nonresponders.

This clonotype originated in an adult with an advanced solid tumor such as melanoma, head and neck, liver or kidney cancer. Material: CD4+ or CD8+ T cells sorted from blood, obtained in a trial of the OX40 agonist ivuxolimab. This chain links TRBV15 with TRBJ2-1; 9 bases map to TRBD2. The CDR3: CATRTFAGGPHEQFF. CDR3 nucleotides: TGTGCCACCAGGACGTTTGCGGGAGGGCCACATGAGCAGTTCTTC.